This T cell receptor (beta chain) appears in the sequencing data of a study of regulatory T cells in long-lasting Graves disease. Notes on the study in general: Persistent patients shared more public clonotypes (around 2,500) than new patients (approximately 970). Patients with persistent disease showed a bias toward TRBV28, TRBJ1-2 and TRBJ2-5.

Specified time point: newly diagnosed GD, antithyroid drugs for less than 3 months. PBMCs were the source of the RNA used for TCR sequencing. The patients were enrolled through endocrinology in Xi'an, China. V was clipped by 10 bases and J by 5 bases, with 9 bases between them. In germline, CDR1 is SGHTS, CDR2 YDEGEE. The CDR3 runs 11 residues. A word on this clonotype: Its antigen is unidentified.

HTBI primers from iRepertoire and Arm-PCR of CDR3 regions yielded the TCR beta libraries. TCRdb analysed the multiplex PCR reads with MiXCR anew, one entry per CDR3 protein. The profile shows roughly 510,000 distinct CDR3 sequences, about 16% of them singletons. The same data also went into a second study, on T cells in Graves' hyperthyroidism and ophthalmopathy.

Sequencing used peripheral blood mononuclear cells (PBMCs), obtained at new diagnosis, from a patient treated with antithyroid drugs. This receptor was taken from a man aged 18 to 35 with Graves disease. The V call is TRBV5-8, the J call TRBJ2-2, with D possibly being TRBD2 (6 bases). CDR3 nucleotide sequence: TGTGCCGCGCGGGGAACCGGGGAGCTGTTTTTT. Translated: CAARGTGELFF.